The 24 T cell receptor beta chains given below trace back to one sample, sequenced in a study of T-cell memory formation after mild COVID-19. One entry per CDR3 protein, called by TCRdb with MiXCR from the 5' RACE reads. The sample records a few hundred thousand distinct CDR3 sequences, 24% being singletons. The sequenced material came from PBMCs or a T cell subset sorted from them (not recorded which). The receptors originated from an adult woman who had mild COVID-19 (a few samples of this study predate the infection). Cell type and time point are not known.

Written as DNA, the CDR3 is TGTGCCACCAGCAGAGATTCTAAGGCGGGCTCACCCCTCCACTTT. As protein: CATSRDSKAGSPLHF. The V and J genes are TRBV15 and TRBJ1-6; D is undetermined. CDR3 size: 15 residues. The V gene's germline CDR1 is LNHNV and CDR2 YYDKDF (reference sequence). Deletions cut 0 bases from V and 10 bases from J, with 13 bases between.

This clonotype was seen a handful of times. The rearrangement uses TRBV2 and TRBJ1-5; 10 bases match TRBD1. The CDR3 extends over 14 amino acids. Germline values: CDR1 SNHLY, CDR2 FYNNEI. The V and J ends lost 4 bases and 7 bases, in that order; junction bases with no gene match: 4. CDR3 sequence: CASSGTGGEQPQHF. The CDR3 DNA reads as TGTGCCAGCAGTGGGACAGGGGGGGAACAGCCCCAGCATTTT. Full variable domain (remainder filled in from reference TRBV2 and TRBJ1-5): EPEVTQTPSHQVTQMGQEVILRCVPISNHLYFYWYRQILGQKVEFLVSFYNNEISEKSEIFDDQFSVERPDGSNFTLKIRSTKLEDSAMYFCASSGTGGEQPQHFGDGTRLSIL.

The rearrangement links TRBV2 to TRBJ1-5; TRBD1 is a possible D gene (5 bases). Between the trimmed V and J ends, which lost 9 bases and 3 bases, there was a span of 12 bases. The germline V gene has CDR1 SNHLY and CDR2 FYNNEI. CDR3 length equals 13 residues. In DNA, the CDR3 is TGTGCCAGTGATGGGGCGGTCAATCAGCCCCAGCATTTT. It translates to CASDGAVNQPQHF.

This chain links TRBV9 with TRBJ2-7; D gene unclear. This CDR3 contains 16 residues. Germline V CDR1 and CDR2: SGDLS, YYNGEE. The V gene lost 0 bases and the J gene lost 0 bases, with 13 bases spanning the gap. In nucleotides, the CDR3 is TGTGCCAGCAGCGTAGGGGGTGTAGTGAGCTCCTACGAGCAGTACTTC. Its translation: CASSVGGVVSSYEQYF.

This clonotype was found a few times. The chain combines TRBV3-1 with TRBJ1-2; the match to TRBD1 covers 9 bases. There are 16 residues in the CDR3. Germline V CDR1 and CDR2: LGHDT, YNNKEL (reference sequence). J was trimmed by 6 bases and V by 0 bases; bases with no gene match: 8. CDR3: CASSQDLWDRVHGYTF. The CDR3 DNA reads TGTGCCAGCAGCCAAGATCTCTGGGACAGGGTTCATGGCTACACCTTC.

The J gene is TRBJ2-3, the V gene TRBV4-3; D ambiguous. The CDR3 is 17 amino acids. V was shortened by 0 bases and J by 4 bases, with 17 bases between the two germline ends. Germline lookup yields CDR1 LGHNA and CDR2 YSLEER. The CDR3 nucleotides read TGCGCCAGCAGCCAAGATTTATCGAGTAGAGTCCCAGATACGCAGTATTTT. Amino acid sequence: CASSQDLSSRVPDTQYF.

The chain has TRBV3-1 and TRBJ1-1; 8 bases align to TRBD1. V lost 8 bases and J lost 4; bases outside the gene matches: 18. The CDR3 has 17 residues. Germline assignment: CDR1 LGHDT and CDR2 YNNKEL (reference sequence). The CDR3 DNA is TGTGCCAGCGGCCTTGGGGGACAGGCGAGGTTGGGCACTGAAGCTTTCTTT. It codes for CASGLGGQARLGTEAFF.

This rearrangement joins TRBV14 to TRBJ2-1; possibly TRBD1 for D (5 bases). This CDR3 is built from 16 residues. The ends were cut back, 1 base at V and 7 bases at J, with 17 bases in the middle. CDR1 is SGHDN and CDR2 is FVKESK in the germline V gene. The CDR3 protein is CASSQAGRVGRNEQFF. The CDR3 DNA sequence: TGTGCCAGCAGCCAAGCGGGCAGGGTTGGTAGGAATGAGCAGTTCTTC. The full variable domain, with the rest looked up from reference TRBV14 and TRBJ2-1, is EAGVTQFPSHSVIEKGQTVTLRCDPISGHDNLYWYRRVMGKEIKFLLHFVKESKQDESGMPNNRFLAERTGGTYSTLKVQPAELEDSGVYFCASSQAGRVGRNEQFFGPGTRLTVL.

This clonotype was found a few times. The chain joins TRBV24-1 to TRBJ2-3; a weak D match, TRBD2 (7 bases). Trimming removed 8 bases from V and 9 bases from J, with 23 bases in between. Germline assignment: CDR1 KGHDR and CDR2 SFDVKD. This CDR3 has 15 residues. CDR3 DNA: TGTGCCACCACATCCGGGGGGCCCTTCGAGTCGACGCAGTATTTT. It encodes CATTSGGPFESTQYF.

Only a few counts were recorded for this clonotype. The CDR3 here is CASSPLGASPGNTIYF. CDR3 sequence (DNA): TGTGCCAGCAGTCCCCTCGGGGCTTCGCCTGGAAACACCATATATTTT. The gene calls are TRBV12-3 or TRBV12-4 and TRBJ1-3; weak D call: TRBD1 (5 bases). Trimming stripped 5 bases from V and 2 bases from J, with 16 bases between. The CDR3 consists of 16 residues.

This clonotype appeared many times. This rearrangement joins TRBV13 to TRBJ2-5; 14 nucleotides align to TRBD2. Germline loops: CDR1 PRHDT, CDR2 FYEKMQ (reference sequence). J was trimmed by 5 bases and V by 1 base; bases with no gene match: 6. This CDR3 comprises 17 residues. CDR3 nucleotide sequence: TGTGCCAGCAGCTTAGTGGGACTAGCGGGAGTCGAGGAGACCCAGTACTTC. It translates to CASSLVGLAGVEETQYF. The full variable domain, in which reference TRBV13 and TRBJ2-5 provide the parts outside the CDR3, is AAGVIQSPRHLIKEKRETATLKCYPIPRHDTVYWYQQGPGQDPQFLISFYEKMQSDKGSIPDRFSAQQFSDYHSELNMSSLELGDSALYFCASSLVGLAGVEETQYFGPGTRLLVL.

The rearrangement joins TRBV9 to TRBJ2-7; D is uncertain. Deletions cut 0 bases from V and 0 bases from J, with 7 bases between. Germline CDR1 SGDLS, CDR2 YYNGEE. This CDR3 region has 14 residues. The CDR3 is CASSVAPNSYEQYF. The CDR3 DNA reads TGTGCCAGCAGCGTAGCTCCGAACTCCTACGAGCAGTACTTC.

A few counts support this clonotype. The rearrangement uses TRBV30 and TRBJ2-5; D not certain. This CDR3 region has 13 residues. Trimming removed 5 bases from V and 4 bases from J, with 14 bases in between. CDR1 GTSNPN and CDR2 SVGIG come from the germline V gene (reference sequence). The CDR3 here is CAWAGPLRETQYF. CDR3 sequence (DNA): TGTGCCTGGGCCGGGCCCCTGAGAGAGACCCAGTACTTC.

This clonotype was seen more than once but under ten times. The chain recombines TRBV7-2 with TRBJ2-5; no clear D gene. Germline lookup yields CDR1 SGHTA and CDR2 FQGNSA. V gave up 1 base and J gave up 4 bases, with 10 bases separating them. This CDR3 has 14 residues. The CDR3 DNA reads as TGTGCCAGCAGCTTAGGATGGGGTGGAGAGACCCAGTACTTC. Translation: CASSLGWGGETQYF.

The rearrangement uses TRBV10-2 and TRBJ2-1; D ambiguous. The CDR3 sequence is 13 residues long. The germline V gene encodes CDR1 WSHSY and CDR2 SAAADI. Trimming removed 8 bases at V and 3 bases at J, with 11 bases between. CDR3 DNA: TGCGCCAGCCTACCCGGATTCTACAATGAGCAGTTCTTC. It codes for CASLPGFYNEQFF.

The CDR3: CASRPGPRYEQYF. As DNA, the CDR3 is TGTGCCAGCAGACCCGGGCCCAGATACGAGCAGTACTTC. The chain combines TRBV12-3 or TRBV12-4 with TRBJ2-7; D remains unclear. The CDR3 loop spans 13 amino acids. V was trimmed by 6 bases and J by 4 bases, leaving 13 bases between them.

The chain has TRBV10-3 and TRBJ2-3; the match to TRBD1 covers 9 bases. In germline, CDR1 is ENHRY, CDR2 SYGVKD. Trimming took 10 bases from V and 1 from J; bases not matched to a gene: 3. CDR3 length: 13 amino acids. The CDR3 protein is CATRTGGTDTQYF. The CDR3 nucleotides read TGTGCCACGCGGACAGGGGGCACAGATACGCAGTATTTT.

This clonotype occurred a few times. The chain combines TRBV7-6 with TRBJ1-3; 7 bases are a match to TRBD1. The CDR3 extends over 17 amino acids. With V trimmed by 5 bases and J by 0 bases, 10 bases remained unmatched. Germline loops: CDR1 SGHVS, CDR2 FNYEAQ. CDR3 loop: CASSTRDSRYSGNTIYF. In DNA, the CDR3 is TGTGCCAGCAGCACCAGGGACAGTAGATACTCTGGAAACACCATATATTTT.

The chain joins TRBV5-1 to TRBJ2-7; TRBD1 matches at 10 bases. The germline gives CDR1 SGHRS, CDR2 YFSETQ. The V gene end was trimmed by 0 bases and the J gene end by 6 bases; junction bases not matched to a gene: 3. This CDR3 is 14 amino acids long. The DNA of the CDR3 is TGCGCCAGCAGCTTGGAGACAGGGGGCGTCGAGCAGTACTTC. Translation gives CASSLETGGVEQYF. Full variable domain (remainder filled in from reference TRBV5-1 and TRBJ2-7): KAGVTQTPRYLIKTRGQQVTLSCSPISGHRSVSWYQQTPGQGLQFLFEYFSETQRNKGNFPGRFSGRQFSNSRSEMNVSTLELGDSALYLCASSLETGGVEQYFGPGTRLTVT.

V gene TRBV12-3 or TRBV12-4 combines with J gene TRBJ2-1; TRBD1 agrees at 7 bases. With V trimmed by 2 bases and J by 6 bases, 1 base remained unmatched. The CDR3 loop spans 13 amino acids. In DNA form, the CDR3 reads TGTGCCAGCAGTTTAAGGGGGCCCAATGAGCAGTTCTTC. Its protein product is CASSLRGPNEQFF.

In its sample, this clonotype was seen a few times. V gene TRBV7-2 combines with J gene TRBJ1-1; D not resolved. V was shortened by 0 bases and J by 0 bases, with 8 bases between the two germline ends. The CDR3 runs 15 residues. Germline assignment: CDR1 SGHTA and CDR2 FQGNSA. The DNA of the CDR3 is TGTGCCAGCAGCTTAGCCCAGACATTGAACACTGAAGCTTTCTTT. Translated: CASSLAQTLNTEAFF. Filled out from reference TRBV7-2 and TRBJ1-1, the complete variable domain reads GAGVSQSPSNKVTEKGKDVELRCDPISGHTALYWYRQSLGQGLEFLIYFQGNSAPDKSGLPSDRFSAERTGGSVSTLTIQRTQQEDSAVYLCASSLAQTLNTEAFFGQGTRLTVV.

The genes are TRBV7-9 and TRBJ2-3; D may match TRBD1 or TRBD2 (5 bases each). The CDR3 extends over 15 amino acids. The V end was cut by 3 bases, the J end by 1 base, with 11 bases between. Germline CDR1 SEHNR, CDR2 FQNEAQ (reference sequence). Here the CDR3 reads CASSFGGPGTDTQYF. Here the CDR3 DNA reads TGTGCCAGCAGCTTTGGGGGACCTGGCACAGATACGCAGTATTTT. The variable domain in full, completed from reference TRBV7-9 and TRBJ2-3, reads DTGVSQNPRHKITKRGQNVTFRCDPISEHNRLYWYRQTLGQGPEFLTYFQNEAQLEKSRLLSDRFSAERPKGSFSTLEIQRTEQGDSAMYLCASSFGGPGTDTQYFGPGTRLTVL.

The V call is TRBV5-5, the J call TRBJ1-1; D uncertain. The CDR3 loop spans 14 amino acids. Germline V CDR1 and CDR2: SGHKS, YYEKEE (reference sequence). Trimming removed 0 bases from V and 1 base from J, with 7 bases in between. The CDR3 loop is CASSLEWGNTEAFF. CDR3 nucleotide sequence: TGTGCCAGCAGCTTGGAATGGGGGAACACTGAAGCTTTCTTT.

This clonotype was detected a few times. CDR3 in DNA: TGTGCCAGCAGCCAGGGACAGGGTGGGTTAGATACGCAGTATTTT. Encoded protein: CASSQGQGGLDTQYF. The chain couples TRBV7-3 to TRBJ2-3; 9 positions match TRBD1. The germline V gene has CDR1 SGHTA and CDR2 FQGTGA. The CDR3 covers 15 residues. V trimming: 5 bases; J trimming: 5 bases; junction bases outside the gene matches: 8.